The clone carrying this T cell receptor (beta chain) was seen once. Its specificity is not known. These data come from a study of cytomegalovirus exposure and HLA in healthy donors. Whole-study results and caveats: That first-cohort TCR clusters tended to co-occur in the 100 to 150 validation repertoires was found in a later analysis. A few of the chains that were CMV-associated were confirmed in vitro to be specific for CMV antigens.

Measured with immunoSEQ multiplex PCR; TCRdb has only the in-frame clones, and not every one. The sample includes around 86,000 clones, 85% to 95% of them seen just once. The sequence came from a woman younger than 45 in good health and CMV-seropositive. Sequencing was performed on PBMCs.

Here the CDR3 reads CASTHRAGRSFSEAFF. In nucleotides, the CDR3 is TGTGCCAGCACCCACCGCGCCGGCAGGTCGTTCTCTGAAGCTTTCTTT. The chain combines TRBV28 with TRBJ1-1; no firm D call. The CDR3 length is 16 residues. Trimming shortened V by 7 bases and J by 6 bases, and 24 bases separated the two germline ends. Germline values: CDR1 MDHEN, CDR2 SYDVKM.